This T cell receptor beta chain was sequenced during a study of human T cells and chemical hapten exposure. Study overall: Alopecia universalis, totalis or areata was present in patients who were mostly female.

In germline, CDR1 is MNHEY, CDR2 SVGEGT. CDR3 length: 15 residues. Deletions cut 0 bases from V and 2 bases from J, with 10 bases between. TCRdb reprocessed the RACE reads via MiXCR and lists one record per CDR3 protein. The sample shows under 200,000 distinct CDR3 sequences, about 14% of them seen only once. The time point: patch test 1, 2 weeks after DPC sensitization. The treatment denotes: therapeutic diphenylcyclopropenone sensitization with weekly scalp DPC. Ahead of each patch test application, blood was drawn. Points from the study as a whole: Controls formed significantly fewer large CDR3 similarity clusters than expanded TCRs did.

This clonotype was seen a handful of times. Antigen specificity is unknown. J is TRBJ1-1 and V is TRBV6-2 or TRBV6-3; D unresolved. The clonotype was recovered from a woman in her 30s with alopecia areata. Some clones in this sample may be carry-over from other donors' samples. Specimen: whole blood, collected in connection with sensitization to the hapten diphenylcyclopropenone (DPC). CDR3 DNA sequence: TGTGCCAGCAGTTACTCTCCCAGTAGAAACACTGAAGCTTTCTTT. It codes for CASSYSPSRNTEAFF.